This TCR beta chain was profiled in a study of patients and donors after allogeneic stem cell transplantation. In this sample, this clonotype turned up many times. A single record per CDR3 protein comes from TCRdb applying MiXCR to the RT-PCR reads. The data show about 150,000 distinct CDR3 sequences, about 24% seen once. Germline V CDR1 and CDR2: SGHRS, YFSETQ. Trimming removed 0 bases at V and 4 bases at J, with 10 bases between. The CDR3 sequence is 15 residues long. Sequenced input: blood, either unsorted or a sorted T cell fraction (not recorded which). This clonotype originated in a human donor who was either an allogeneic HSCT recipient or a stem cell or donor lymphocyte infusion donor (not recorded which). It is not recorded whose cells these are; they may come from a transplant donor. The chain couples TRBV5-1 to TRBJ1-4; no firm D call. This chain's CDR3 is CASSLAAGFNEKLFF. As DNA, the CDR3 is TGCGCCAGCAGCTTGGCCGCGGGGTTTAATGAAAAACTGTTTTTT.